This TCR beta chain was found in a study of T cells after yellow fever vaccination. General observations from the study: Post-booster reappearance was seen for most primary-vaccination clones (nearly 97% CD4, roughly 88% CD8).

J was trimmed by 0 bases and V by 1 base; bases with no gene match: 8. This CDR3 comprises 18 residues. Germline CDR1 is MRHNA and CDR2 is SNTAGT. For this clonotype: Its antigen is unknown.

A 5'RACE template-switching step, the method used to make TCR cDNA, added a universal primer site and UMIs. TCRdb processed the 5' RACE reads anew with MiXCR; each CDR3 protein has one entry. The data contain just over 250,000 distinct CDR3 sequences, approximately 5.2% of them singletons. The source was CD4+ T cells sorted from PBMCs, collected on the day of the yellow fever booster vaccination. This TCR came from a man aged 18 to 30 who received the YFV17D yellow fever vaccine. The chain joins TRBV6-4 to TRBJ2-3; 9 bases are a match to TRBD2. The CDR3 nucleotides are TGTGCCAGCAGTGACTGCCATTGGGGGACTAGCAGCACAGATACGCAGTATTTT. Translated, it gives CASSDCHWGTSSTDTQYF.